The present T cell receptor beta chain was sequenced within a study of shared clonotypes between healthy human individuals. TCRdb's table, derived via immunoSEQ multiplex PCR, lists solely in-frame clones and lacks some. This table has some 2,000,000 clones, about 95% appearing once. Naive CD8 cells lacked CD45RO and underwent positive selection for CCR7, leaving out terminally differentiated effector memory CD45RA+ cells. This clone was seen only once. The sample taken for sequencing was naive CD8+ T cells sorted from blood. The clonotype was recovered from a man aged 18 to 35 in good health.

In nucleotides, the CDR3 is TGTGCCAGCAGTGCGACAGTCTATGGCTACACCTTC. It yields the protein CASSATVYGYTF. V usage is TRBV6-1 and J usage is TRBJ1-2; maybe TRBD1 (5 bases). The CDR3 loop spans 12 amino acids. The V end lost 4 bases, the J end lost 4 bases, and 7 bases lay between the germline ends. Per germline, CDR1 MNHNS and CDR2 SASEGT.